The entry below describes one T cell receptor beta chain. The data originate from a study of sequential checkpoint blockade in melanoma. Study-level information: After both sequences, patients received maintenance nivolumab. Matched biopsies came pretreatment and at week 13 for 20 to 25 patients.

This CDR3 comprises 14 residues. V lost 3 bases and J 3 bases, leaving 12 bases between the germline ends. Germline V gives CDR1 WSHSY, CDR2 SAAADI. Sequenced by immunoSEQ multiplex PCR; TCRdb stores in-frame clones only, minus some. The table shows 6,200 or so clones, with roughly a quarter occurring only once. Treatment described: randomized to nivolumab then ipilimumab (arm A) or the reverse (arm B). The source is a human donor with melanoma. This sequence joins TRBV10-2 and TRBJ2-7; D perhaps matches TRBD1 (6 bases). The source material was tumor tissue (inferred from file names), sampled from a patient given nivolumab and ipilimumab in sequence. In DNA form, the CDR3 reads TGCGCCAGCAGTGAAGGAGTAGGGGGCTACGAGCAGTACTTC. Protein product: CASSEGVGGYEQYF.